The 13 T cell receptor delta chains in this list originate from one sample, sequenced in a study of gamma-delta chains in newborns, infants, children. TCRdb made new clone calls on the reads using CATT. The sample lists 9,000 to 13,000 delta-chain clones, 3.5% occurring once. Sample: blood. The receptors originated from a child who was a newborn, infant or young child, either healthy, febrile or measles-vaccinated (not recorded which).

No J gene was named, though the V gene is TRDV1; no DNA check was done on the table's D call, TRDD3. CDR1 and CDR2 (germline): TSWWSYY, QGS. The CDR3 loop spans 19 amino acids. This CDR3 is CALGEPAYVELRREAPIIF. CDR3 sequence (DNA): TGTGCTCTTGGGGAACCTGCCTACGTAGAACTGCGGCGGGAGGCTCCGATCATCTTT.

Concerning this clone: Other nucleotide sequences from this sample produce the same CDR3. The chain couples TRDV2 to TRDJ3; TRDD3 might be the D (5 bases). TCRdb gives no J gene; it was assigned here by matching the DNA to germline. The CDR3 runs 22 residues. CDR1 is GEAIGNYY and CDR2 is EKD in the germline V gene. The V end lost 0 bases, the J end lost 0 bases, and 23 bases lay between the germline ends. The CDR3 loop reads CACDTVGGSGIPSSWDTRQMFF. As DNA, the CDR3 is TGTGCCTGTGACACCGTCGGCGGGTCAGGGATCCCAAGCTCCTGGGACACCCGACAGATGTTTTTC.

The chain joins TRDV1 to TRDJ1; TRDD2 might be the D (5 bases). Between the trimmed V and J ends, which lost 4 bases and 0 bases, there was a span of 27 bases. The CDR3 is 20 residues long. Germline V gene sequence: CDR1 TSWWSYY, CDR2 QGS. The CDR3 reads CALGGVLSFSVLRYTDKLIF. For the CDR3, the DNA is TGTGCTCTTGGGGGGGTTCTCTCCTTCTCCGTACTGCGTTACACCGATAAACTCATCTTT.

The gene calls are TRDV2 and TRDJ1; D might be TRDD2 or TRDD3, each matching 5 bases. The CDR3 runs to 19 residues. V lost 6 bases, J lost 1 base, and 29 bases lay in between. Germline CDR1 and CDR2: GEAIGNYY and EKD. This CDR3 is CACLLLPRPGAIRTDKLIF. The CDR3 bases are TGTGCCTGTCTCCTTCTACCGCGGCCGGGGGCTATCCGCACCGATAAACTCATCTTT.

CDR3 protein: CAFRALSGSPFLRLGDEVELIF. The CDR3 DNA reads TGTGCCTTCCGCGCATTAAGTGGGTCCCCCTTCCTACGGCTGGGGGATGAGGTGGAACTCATCTTT. This rearrangement joins TRDV3 to TRDJ1; TRDD2 or TRDD3 may be the D gene (9 bases each). The CDR3 contains 22 residues. V was shortened by 3 bases and J by 9 bases, with 47 bases between the two germline ends. Germline CDR1 is TVYSNPD and CDR2 is GDNSRS (reference sequence).

This clone was seen a few times. Other DNA sequences in the same sample also yield this CDR3. V gene TRDV1 combines with J gene TRDJ1; D not resolved. The CDR3 loop spans 19 amino acids. Deletions cut 2 bases from V and 2 bases from J, with 24 bases between. The germline V gene has CDR1 TSWWSYY and CDR2 QGS. DNA for the CDR3: TGTGCTCTTGGGGAAGTCGTTGGGCGTCCCACTGAAGATACCGATAAACTCATCTTT. Amino acid sequence: CALGEVVGRPTEDTDKLIF.

This clone was seen a handful of times. V gene TRDV1 combines with J gene TRDJ1; D ambiguous. V was cut by 0 bases and J by 0 bases, with 14 bases left in between. Germline CDR1 TSWWSYY, CDR2 QGS. The CDR3 consists of 17 residues. CDR3 residues: CALGELAILPYTDKLIF. The DNA of the CDR3 is TGTGCTCTTGGGGAACTAGCTATACTGCCGTACACCGATAAACTCATCTTT.

The chain uses TRDV2 and TRDJ3, with D perhaps TRDD3 (6 bases). With 1 base removed from V and 0 bases from J, the gap between germline ends came to 12 bases. Per the germline V gene, CDR1 is GEAIGNYY and CDR2 is EKD. The CDR3 is made up of 18 amino acids. The DNA for the CDR3 is TGTGCCTGTGACACTTGGGGGGTCAACTCCTGGGACACCCGACAGATGTTTTTC. Its translation: CACDTWGVNSWDTRQMFF.

This clone came up a few times. Other DNA sequences in this sample translate to the same CDR3. This chain's CDR3 is CALGELPGTQGHWGMGYTDKLIF. In DNA, the CDR3 is TGTGCTCTTGGGGAACTTCCAGGAACACAGGGCCACTGGGGGATGGGGTACACCGATAAACTCATCTTT. The genes are TRDV1 and TRDJ1; 10 nucleotides agree with TRDD3. Germline CDR1 is TSWWSYY and CDR2 is QGS. After removal of 0 bases from V and 0 bases from J, the junction contained 22 bases not matched to a gene. The CDR3 is 23 amino acids.

In its sample, this clone was seen a few times. A much larger clone differs by one base, so this may be a read error. The same CDR3 arises from other DNA sequences in this sample as well. The chain links TRAV29/DV5 to TRDJ3; 10 bases are a match to TRDD3. The CDR3 length is 21 residues. J was trimmed by 4 bases and V by 2 bases; bases with no gene match: 18. Germline CDR1 and CDR2: NSMFDY and ISSIKDK. The CDR3 nucleotides are TGTGCAGCAAGAACTTCCTTCTGGGGGATAAACGGGTCATGGGACACCCGACAGATGTTTTTC. This codes for CAARTSFWGINGSWDTRQMFF.

The chain couples TRDV2 to TRDJ1, with 10 bases identical to TRDD3. V lost 5 bases and J lost 4; bases outside the gene matches: 15. This CDR3 region has 17 residues. CDR1 and CDR2 from the germline V gene are GEAIGNYY and EKD. CDR3 residues: CACVTLPLGGYDDKLIF. CDR3 nucleotides: TGTGCCTGTGTGACACTCCCCCTAGGGGGATACGACGATAAACTCATCTTT.

The table lists this clone with a few counts. TCRdb's protein for this DNA is that of a much larger clone and differs from the translation at residue 10, likely a read error; the protein shown is the DNA translation. The gene calls are TRDV2 and TRDJ1; D remains ambiguous. Deletions cut 1 base from V and 3 bases from J, with 14 bases between. The CDR3 totals 15 residues. Germline V gene sequence: CDR1 GEAIGNYY, CDR2 EKD. The CDR3 spells CACDTIGRRSDKLIF. The CDR3 nucleotides are TGTGCCTGTGACACAATCGGGAGAAGGTCCGATAAACTCATCTTT.

This clone was found a few times. A junction boundary mismatches the germline segment, possibly from a read error. The rearrangement joins TRDV3 to TRDJ1; weak D call: TRDD3 (5 bases). The CDR3 runs to 17 residues. Germline CDR1 and CDR2: TVYSNPD and GDNSRS (reference sequence). Written as DNA, the CDR3 is TGTGCCTTCATATTTAGGGGGGTGGGTTGGGGCACCCATAAACTCATCTTT. Translating gives CAFIFRGVGWGTHKLIF.